The 22 T cell receptor beta chains reported below all come from one sample, sequenced in a study of cytotoxic CD8 clonotypes in ibrutinib-treated CLL. Sequenced by immunoSEQ multiplex PCR; TCRdb stores in-frame clones only, minus some. The sample lists thousands of clones, around 70% occurring once. The specimen comprised PBMCs, sampled before ibrutinib treatment. The receptors shown here come from a human donor with chronic lymphocytic leukemia.

The chain combines TRBV7-2 with TRBJ2-7; 10 positions match TRBD2. This CDR3 is built from 17 residues. Losses at the gene ends were 4 bases for V and 7 bases for J; bases not matched to a gene: 16. CDR1 and CDR2 from the germline V gene are SGHTA and FQGNSA. CDR3 protein: CASSYPPGGLAGAEQYF. CDR3 DNA: TGTGCCAGCAGCTACCCCCCTGGAGGCCTAGCGGGAGCTGAGCAGTACTTC.

The rearrangement links TRBV20-1 to TRBJ2-1, with D unclear. With 3 bases removed from V and 5 bases from J, the gap between germline ends came to 5 bases. Per the germline V gene, CDR1 is DFQATT and CDR2 is SNEGSKA (reference sequence). This CDR3 comprises 11 residues. CDR3 residues: CSASSNNEQFF. In DNA form, the CDR3 reads TGCAGTGCTAGCTCAAACAATGAGCAGTTCTTC.

The rearrangement joins TRBV5-4 to TRBJ1-2; the D is unclear. This CDR3 is built from 18 residues. Trimming left V 4 bases short and J 0 bases short, with 22 bases between. Germline CDR1 reads SGHNT; CDR2 reads YYREEE (reference sequence). The CDR3 region has the DNA TGTGCCAGCAGCCGACTATACACGCGTATCTCAGCTAACTATGGCTACACCTTC. Its protein product is CASSRLYTRISANYGYTF.

CDR3 nucleotide sequence: TGTGCCAGCAGAGGCGGGGAGACCCAGTACTTC. Its protein is CASRGGETQYF. This chain uses TRBV6-9 with TRBJ2-5; the D gene is possibly TRBD2 (5 bases). From germline, CDR1 is MNHGY and CDR2 SVAAGI. V lost 6 bases and J 5 bases, leaving 7 bases between the germline ends. The CDR3 extends over 11 amino acids.

The V gene is TRBV5-4, the J gene TRBJ1-2; possibly TRBD1 for D (6 bases). This CDR3 region has 13 residues. Between the trimmed V and J ends, which lost 6 bases and 6 bases, there was a span of 15 bases. The germline CDR1 and CDR2 sequences are SGHNT and YYREEE (reference sequence). The CDR3 here is CASKLGGSDGYTF. In DNA, the CDR3 is TGTGCCAGCAAATTGGGGGGCTCGGATGGCTACACCTTC.

This chain connects TRBV27 to TRBJ1-2, with D possibly TRBD1 on 6 matching bases. The germline gives CDR1 MNHEY, CDR2 SMNVEV (reference sequence). V shed 6 bases and J shed 6 bases, with 17 bases lying between them. This CDR3 comprises 14 residues. CDR3: CASRPGGRGNGYTF. For the CDR3, the DNA is TGTGCCAGCAGGCCCGGGGGGCGCGGAAATGGCTACACCTTC.

The chain uses TRBV28 and TRBJ2-1; tentative D call: TRBD2 (6 bases). The length of the CDR3 is 15 residues. V lost 3 bases and J 3 bases, leaving 12 bases between the germline ends. Germline CDR1 is MDHEN and CDR2 is SYDVKM. CDR3 sequence: CASSFSGAFYNEQFF. The CDR3 DNA is TGTGCCAGCAGTTTCTCGGGAGCCTTCTACAATGAGCAGTTCTTC.

This rearrangement joins TRBV14 to TRBJ1-2; D gene ambiguous. Between the trimmed V and J ends, which lost 4 bases and 8 bases, there was a span of 14 bases. The CDR3 extends over 13 amino acids. Germline CDR1 is SGHDN and CDR2 is FVKESK. CDR3 protein: CASSRYDREGYTF. CDR3 DNA: TGTGCCAGCAGCCGCTACGACCGGGAAGGCTACACCTTC.

This clone has a handful of counts. The chain employs TRBV5-4 and TRBJ1-5, with 9 bases aligning to TRBD1. Germline V CDR1 and CDR2: SGHNT, YYREEE (reference sequence). The CDR3 consists of 16 residues. V shed 2 bases, J shed 1 base, and the junction held 4 bases outside the gene matches. The DNA of the CDR3 is TGTGCCAGCAGCTTAGGCGGGACAGGGAGCAATCAGCCCCAGCATTTT. Translated: CASSLGGTGSNQPQHF.

The chain uses TRBV5-1 and TRBJ2-7; TRBD1 or TRBD2 may be the D gene (5 bases each). Trimming pared 5 bases from V and 0 bases from J, leaving 9 bases between. Germline V lookup: CDR1 SGHRS, CDR2 YFSETQ. CDR3 length: 13 amino acids. The CDR3 DNA reads TGCGCCAGCAGTGAAGGGACCTCCTACGAGCAGTACTTC. Amino acids: CASSEGTSYEQYF. The full variable domain, completed using reference TRBV5-1 and TRBJ2-7, is KAGVTQTPRYLIKTRGQQVTLSCSPISGHRSVSWYQQTPGQGLQFLFEYFSETQRNKGNFPGRFSGRQFSNSRSEMNVSTLELGDSALYLCASSEGTSYEQYFGPGTRLTVT.

This clone came up a few times. This chain connects TRBV7-3 to TRBJ1-2; possibly TRBD1 for D (5 bases). V was trimmed by 6 bases and J by 1 base, leaving 15 bases between them. Germline V gene data show CDR1 as SGHTA and CDR2 as FQGTGA. The CDR3 covers 15 residues. The CDR3 coding sequence is TGTGCCAGCAGGGAAGGGGTCCAGATTAACTATGGCTACACCTTC. The encoded protein is CASREGVQINYGYTF.

This chain uses TRBV2 with TRBJ2-2; 14 nucleotides agree with TRBD2. Losses at the gene ends were 7 bases for V and 7 bases for J; bases not matched to a gene: 14. The germline gives CDR1 SNHLY, CDR2 FYNNEI. The CDR3 consists of 18 residues. The CDR3 coding sequence is TGTGCCAGCACCAAGGGTCCCGGACTAGCGGGAGGCGTCGGGGAGCTGTTTTTT. It specifies CASTKGPGLAGGVGELFF.

This clone was observed a few times. The V call is TRBV27, the J call TRBJ1-6; D is ambiguous. Trimming left V 0 bases short and J 0 bases short, with 12 bases between. The germline gives CDR1 MNHEY, CDR2 SMNVEV (reference sequence). The CDR3 length is 18 residues. The CDR3 nucleotides are TGTGCCAGCAGTTTATCGGAAAGGCAGAGCTCCTATAATTCACCCCTCCACTTT. Translation: CASSLSERQSSYNSPLHF.

V is TRBV28 and J is TRBJ2-5; 11 bases are shared with TRBD1. The germline gives CDR1 MDHEN, CDR2 SYDVKM. The V gene end was trimmed by 6 bases and the J gene end by 5 bases; junction bases not matched to a gene: 8. The CDR3 sequence is 15 residues long. CDR3 region: CASSSRTGGRETQYF. In DNA, the CDR3 is TGTGCCAGCAGCTCTCGGACAGGGGGCCGCGAGACCCAGTACTTC. The variable domain in full, completed from reference TRBV28 and TRBJ2-5, reads DVKVTQSSRYLVKRTGEKVFLECVQDMDHENMFWYRQDPGLGLRLIYFSYDVKMKEKGDIPEGYSVSREKKERFSLILESASTNQTSMYLCASSSRTGGRETQYFGPGTRLLVL.

CDR3 residues: CSAPVETQYF. In nucleotides, the CDR3 is TGCAGTGCTCCAGTTGAGACCCAGTACTTC. The V and J genes are TRBV20-1 and TRBJ2-5; D is unresolved. V lost 5 bases, J lost 5 bases, and 6 bases lay in between. The CDR3 has 10 amino acids. From germline, CDR1 is DFQATT and CDR2 SNEGSKA (reference sequence).

The rearrangement links TRBV27 to TRBJ2-5; 12 nucleotides agree with TRBD2. The CDR3 is 14 residues long. J gave up 11 bases and V 6 bases, and 10 bases lay outside the gene matches. Germline assignment: CDR1 MNHEY and CDR2 SMNVEV (reference sequence). CDR3 amino acids: CASSPARLAGAQYF. Here the CDR3 DNA reads TGTGCCAGCAGCCCCGCCAGACTAGCGGGGGCTCAGTACTTC.

The gene calls are TRBV27 and TRBJ1-2; 9 nucleotides agree with TRBD1. The CDR3 covers 14 residues. Germline CDR1 is MNHEY and CDR2 is SMNVEV (reference sequence). V lost 5 bases to trimming and J lost 4 bases; unmatched junction nucleotides: 5. CDR3 in amino acids: CASSLGTGTYGYTF. The CDR3 DNA follows: TGTGCCAGCAGTCTGGGGACAGGGACCTATGGCTACACCTTC.

This rearrangement joins TRBV18 to TRBJ2-7; 9 nucleotides line up with TRBD2. CDR1 and CDR2 (germline): KGHSH, LQKENI. The junction had 3 bases not matched to a gene; V was cut back by 2 bases and J by 4 bases. The CDR3 contains 14 residues. The CDR3 region has the DNA TGTGCCAGCTCACCAAGAAGCGGGGGGTACGAGCAGTACTTC. Its translation is CASSPRSGGYEQYF.

A remark on this clone: In the same sample, other DNA sequences code for this CDR3. The chain employs TRBV19 and TRBJ1-4; 10 positions agree with TRBD1. The germline V gene encodes CDR1 LNHDA and CDR2 SQIVND (reference sequence). CDR3 length: 15 residues. Trimming at V came to 6 bases and at J to 5 bases, leaving 6 bases not matched to a gene. CDR3 DNA sequence: TGTGCCAGTAGCTTGCAGGGACAGGGGAATGAAAAACTGTTTTTT. It specifies CASSLQGQGNEKLFF.

The chain links TRBV6-1 to TRBJ2-7; the match to TRBD1 covers 8 bases. Germline-derived CDR1 and CDR2 are MNHNS and SASEGT. Trimming cost V 2 bases and J 5 bases; bases outside gene matches: 8. This CDR3 is built from 15 residues. This chain's CDR3 is CASSEIPQGAHEQYF. The CDR3 bases are TGTGCCAGCAGTGAAATACCTCAGGGGGCCCACGAGCAGTACTTC.

In its sample, this clone was seen once. The rearrangement joins TRBV28 to TRBJ1-2, with no clear D. CDR1 is MDHEN, CDR2 SYDVKM, per germline. Trimming removed 6 bases from V and 4 bases from J, with 9 bases in between. This CDR3 contains 12 residues. CDR3 in amino acids: CASRVSLYGYTF. The DNA of the CDR3 is TGTGCCAGCAGAGTGTCTCTCTATGGCTACACCTTC.

CDR3 DNA: TGCGCCAGCAGCCATCCTGGACGGGGGGGGAACTATGGCTACACCTTC. Its translation: CASSHPGRGGNYGYTF. This chain uses TRBV4-1 with TRBJ1-2, with D perhaps matching TRBD1 (5 bases). The CDR3 totals 16 residues. The germline gives CDR1 MGHRA, CDR2 YSYEKL. Trimming left V 3 bases short and J 2 bases short, with 16 bases between.